The rows below give T cell receptor beta chains drawn from one sample of a study of shared clonotypes between healthy human individuals. TCRdb keeps only in-frame clones here, not all; method: immunoSEQ multiplex PCR. The data show about 2.4 million clones, with just over 90% seen just once and 0.14% held by the top ten. Input material: naive CD4+ T cells sorted from blood. These receptor sequences come from a young man in good health. The CDR3 runs from the conserved cysteine through the conserved F or W. A D gene is named only where the DNA matches it firmly. Expanded clones are given a class, and other clones once, few, many or no size at all.

J: TRBJ2-4
size: .
D: .
V: TRBV6-1
CDR3: CASSTAWAGLDIQYF
DNA: TGTGCCAGCAGCACTGCTTGGGCGGGTTTAGACATTCAGTACTTC

J: TRBJ2-7
size: .
D: TRBD1
V: TRBV6-5
CDR3: CASSSLQGANNEQYF
DNA: TGTGCCAGCAGTTCCTTACAGGGGGCGAACAACGAGCAGTACTTC

J: TRBJ2-7
size: .
D: TRBD1
V: TRBV5-1
CDR3: CASRSTDRAYSYEQYF
DNA: TGCGCCAGCCGCTCGACGGACAGGGCGTACTCCTACGAGCAGTACTTC

J: TRBJ2-1
size: .
D: .
V: TRBV7-9
CDR3: CASSLASSEQFF
DNA: TGTGCCAGCAGCCTAGCTAGTAGTGAGCAGTTCTTC

J: TRBJ2-7
size: .
D: .
V: TRBV10-3
CDR3: CAISPRGRSLEQYF
DNA: TGTGCCATCAGCCCGAGGGGGAGGTCGCTCGAGCAGTACTTC

J: TRBJ2-3
size: .
D: TRBD1
V: TRBV5-4
CDR3: CASRPTGGGYTQYF
DNA: TGTGCCAGCAGGCCGACAGGGGGCGGATATACGCAGTATTTT

J: TRBJ1-4
size: once
D: .
V: TRBV19
CDR3: CASSIEVTTTNEKLFF
DNA: TGTGCCAGTAGTATAGAGGTGACAACAACTAATGAAAAACTGTTTTTT

J: TRBJ1-2
size: .
D: .
V: TRBV10-1
CDR3: CATTAREKLWGYTF
DNA: TGCGCCACCACCGCCAGGGAGAAGTTGTGGGGCTACACCTTC

J: TRBJ1-4
size: .
D: TRBD1
V: TRBV18
CDR3: CASSPRQGGDEKLFF
DNA: TGTGCCAGCTCACCACGACAGGGGGGCGATGAAAAACTGTTTTTT

J: TRBJ2-7
size: .
D: TRBD2
V: TRBV7-8
CDR3: CASSLGAAGNYEQYF
DNA: TGTGCCAGCAGCTTAGGGGCAGCGGGAAATTACGAGCAGTACTTC

J: TRBJ1-1
size: .
D: TRBD1
V: TRBV7-8
CDR3: CASSLAYPAGGFTEAFF
DNA: TGTGCCAGCAGCTTAGCCTACCCGGCAGGGGGATTTACTGAAGCTTTCTTT

J: TRBJ1-1
size: .
D: TRBD1
V: TRBV5-6
CDR3: CASSGGTGVSTEAFF
DNA: TGTGCCAGCAGCGGCGGGACAGGGGTCTCCACTGAAGCTTTCTTT

J: TRBJ2-1
size: .
D: TRBD2
V: TRBV5-4
CDR3: CASPSGVGEQFF
DNA: TGTGCCAGCCCTAGCGGGGTAGGTGAGCAGTTCTTC

J: TRBJ2-3
size: .
D: .
V: TRBV10-2
CDR3: CASSPWASEADTQYF
DNA: TGCGCCAGCAGTCCTTGGGCCTCCGAGGCGGATACGCAGTATTTT

J: TRBJ2-3
size: .
D: .
V: TRBV7-2
CDR3: CASSTRLVRATDTQYF
DNA: TGTGCCAGCAGCACCCGACTAGTGCGGGCCACAGATACGCAGTATTTT

J: TRBJ2-2
size: .
D: TRBD2
V: TRBV2
CDR3: CASSTSGGANTGELFF
DNA: TGTGCCAGCAGCACCAGCGGGGGGGCGAACACCGGGGAGCTGTTTTTT

J: TRBJ1-1
size: once
D: .
V: TRBV30
CDR3: CAWSDWLKENPLNTEAFF
DNA: TGTGCCTGGAGTGATTGGCTTAAGGAGAACCCCCTGAACACTGAAGCTTTCTTT

J: TRBJ1-2
size: few
D: .
V: TRBV7-9
CDR3: CASSYRDNYGYTF
DNA: TGTGCCAGCAGCTACAGGGATAACTATGGCTACACCTTC

J: TRBJ1-6
size: .
D: .
V: TRBV27
CDR3: CASSIWGGKTSPLHF
DNA: TGTGCCAGCAGCATATGGGGGGGGAAGACTTCACCCCTCCACTTT

J: TRBJ2-1
size: .
D: TRBD2
V: TRBV19
CDR3: CASMRGLAAFGEQFF
DNA: TGTGCCAGTATGAGGGGACTAGCGGCCTTTGGTGAGCAGTTCTTC

J: TRBJ1-3
size: .
D: .
V: TRBV30
CDR3: CACPSAYSGNTIYF
DNA: TGTGCCTGTCCCAGCGCTTACTCTGGAAACACCATATATTTT

J: TRBJ2-3
size: .
D: .
V: TRBV7-8
CDR3: CASSFPTGLGTDTQYF
DNA: TGTGCCAGCAGCTTCCCTACAGGTTTGGGCACAGATACGCAGTATTTT

J: TRBJ2-1
size: .
D: .
V: TRBV20-1
CDR3: CSAILGIGQFF
DNA: TGCAGTGCTATTCTCGGGATTGGGCAGTTCTTC

J: TRBJ1-1
size: .
D: TRBD1
V: TRBV29-1
CDR3: CSVVGDRGRTEAFF
DNA: TGCAGCGTTGTTGGGGACAGGGGGCGAACTGAAGCTTTCTTT

J: TRBJ2-1
size: .
D: .
V: TRBV28
CDR3: CASSLSSLGLNEQFF
DNA: TGTGCCAGCAGTTTATCTAGCTTGGGACTCAATGAGCAGTTCTTC

J: TRBJ2-2
size: .
D: .
V: TRBV10-1
CDR3: CASSASPNTGELFF
DNA: TGCGCCAGCAGTGCAAGCCCGAACACCGGGGAGCTGTTTTTT

J: TRBJ2-1
size: .
D: .
V: TRBV30
CDR3: CAWSRNEQFF
DNA: TGTGCCTGGAGTCGCAATGAGCAGTTCTTC

J: TRBJ2-5
size: .
D: TRBD2
V: TRBV11-2
CDR3: CASSPRLAGGDQETQYF
DNA: TGTGCCAGCAGCCCCCGACTAGCGGGAGGGGACCAAGAGACCCAGTACTTC

J: TRBJ2-3
size: .
D: .
V: TRBV6-5
CDR3: CASRNPGTDTQYF
DNA: TGTGCCAGCAGAAACCCAGGCACAGATACGCAGTATTTT

J: TRBJ1-1
size: .
D: .
V: TRBV6-5
CDR3: CASSYFGGLSTEAFF
DNA: TGTGCCAGCAGTTACTTTGGGGGATTGAGCACTGAAGCTTTCTTT

J: TRBJ2-7
size: once
D: .
V: TRBV15
CDR3: CATSREVGGTYEQYF
DNA: TGTGCCACCAGCAGGGAGGTCGGAGGAACCTACGAGCAGTACTTC

J: TRBJ1-1
size: .
D: TRBD1
V: TRBV19
CDR3: CASSPDRGQDTEAFF
DNA: TGTGCCAGTAGTCCGGACAGGGGGCAGGACACTGAAGCTTTCTTT

J: TRBJ1-6
size: .
D: .
V: TRBV7-9
CDR3: CASSPRSDSPLHF
DNA: TGTGCCAGCAGCCCGCGGAGTGACTCACCCCTCCACTTT

J: TRBJ1-1
size: .
D: .
V: TRBV29-1
CDR3: CSVMGRLVTEAFF
DNA: TGCAGCGTTATGGGACGTCTTGTCACTGAAGCTTTCTTT

J: TRBJ1-4
size: once
D: .
V: TRBV19
CDR3: CASSMDRPPEKLFF
DNA: TGTGCCAGTAGTATGGACAGACCCCCGGAAAAACTGTTTTTT

J: TRBJ2-1
size: once
D: .
V: TRBV9
CDR3: CASSVAGPMNYNEQFF
DNA: TGTGCCAGCAGCGTAGCGGGGCCGATGAACTACAATGAGCAGTTCTTC

J: TRBJ1-5
size: .
D: .
V: TRBV21-1
CDR3: CASPDRGPLSNQPQHF
DNA: TGTGCCAGCCCGGACAGGGGGCCCCTTAGCAATCAGCCCCAGCATTTT

J: TRBJ1-5
size: .
D: TRBD1
V: TRBV30
CDR3: CAWSGGGLTGATGQPQHF
DNA: TGTGCCTGGAGTGGGGGGGGCCTCACAGGGGCCACGGGGCAGCCCCAGCATTTT

J: TRBJ2-7
size: .
D: .
V: TRBV18
CDR3: CASSPPRDGSYEQYF
DNA: TGTGCCAGCTCACCACCGAGGGACGGGTCCTACGAGCAGTACTTC

J: TRBJ1-3
size: .
D: .
V: TRBV11-2
CDR3: CASSFMGGYTIYF
DNA: TGTGCCAGCAGCTTTATGGGGGGTTACACCATATATTTT